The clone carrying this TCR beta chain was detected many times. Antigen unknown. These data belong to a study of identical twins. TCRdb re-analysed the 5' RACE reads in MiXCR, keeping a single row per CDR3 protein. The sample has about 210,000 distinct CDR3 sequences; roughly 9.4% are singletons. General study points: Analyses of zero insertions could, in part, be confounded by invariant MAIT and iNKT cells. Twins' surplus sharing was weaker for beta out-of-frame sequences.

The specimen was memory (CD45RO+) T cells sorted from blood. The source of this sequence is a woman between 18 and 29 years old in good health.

The CDR3 is CAITPTGTVNTEAFF. The CDR3 DNA reads as TGTGCCATCACTCCTACCGGGACAGTGAACACTGAAGCTTTCTTT. The V gene is TRBV10-3, the J gene TRBJ1-1; 7 bases align to TRBD1. With 7 bases clipped from V and 0 bases from J, the junction kept 8 bases outside the gene matches. This CDR3 region has 15 residues. Germline loops: CDR1 ENHRY, CDR2 SYGVKD.